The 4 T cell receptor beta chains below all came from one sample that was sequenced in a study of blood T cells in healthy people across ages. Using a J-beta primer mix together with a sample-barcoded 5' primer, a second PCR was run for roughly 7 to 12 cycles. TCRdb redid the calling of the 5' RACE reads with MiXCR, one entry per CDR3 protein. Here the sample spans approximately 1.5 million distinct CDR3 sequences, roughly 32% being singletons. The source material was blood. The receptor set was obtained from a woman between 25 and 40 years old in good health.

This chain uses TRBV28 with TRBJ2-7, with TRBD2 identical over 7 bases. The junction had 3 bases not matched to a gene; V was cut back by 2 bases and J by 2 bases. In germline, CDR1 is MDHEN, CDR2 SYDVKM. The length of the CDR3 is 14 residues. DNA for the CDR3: TGTGCCAGCAGTTTAACAGCGGGGACCTACGAGCAGTACTTC. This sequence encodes CASSLTAGTYEQYF.

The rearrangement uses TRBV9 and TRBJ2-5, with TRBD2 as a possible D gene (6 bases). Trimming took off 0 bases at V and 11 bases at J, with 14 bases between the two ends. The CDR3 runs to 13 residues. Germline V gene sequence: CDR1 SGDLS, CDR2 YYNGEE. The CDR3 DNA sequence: TGTGCCAGCAGCGTAGAACTAGCCAATGAGCAGTACTTC. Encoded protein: CASSVELANEQYF.

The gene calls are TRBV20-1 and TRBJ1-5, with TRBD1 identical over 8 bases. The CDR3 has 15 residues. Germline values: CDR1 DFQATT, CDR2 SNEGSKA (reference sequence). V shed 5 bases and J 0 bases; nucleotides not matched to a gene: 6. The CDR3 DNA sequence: TGCAGTGCTCCCGGACAGGGTTATAGCAATCAGCCCCAGCATTTT. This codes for CSAPGQGYSNQPQHF.

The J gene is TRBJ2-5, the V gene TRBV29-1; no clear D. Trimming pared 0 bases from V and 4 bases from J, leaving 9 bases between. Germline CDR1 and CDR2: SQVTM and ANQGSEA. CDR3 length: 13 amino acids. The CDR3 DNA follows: TGCAGCGTTGAAGATGCACTTCGAGAGACCCAGTACTTC. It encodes CSVEDALRETQYF.